The following is a TCR beta chain sequence with its context. Authors' processing steps: Reference gene primer amplification gave estimated nucleated cell counts. TCRdb's table, derived via immunoSEQ multiplex PCR, lists solely in-frame clones and lacks some. V and J calls and clone size come straight from that table; D and trimming were deduced from the DNA. This sample has roughly 7,900 clones, with 80% to 90% found just once. These data come from a study of blood T cell repertoires in COVID-19. Study in general: Acute and convalescent COVID-19 specimens originated in the United States, Italy and Spain. PBMCs, B-cell-depleted T cells, or T cells provided the cDNA or gDNA that made up the material.

Germline values: CDR1 SQVTM, CDR2 ANQGSEA. The CDR3 has 18 amino acids. V lost 8 bases and J lost 3; bases outside the gene matches: 12. Sequencing used peripheral blood. This chain links TRBV29-1 with TRBJ2-2; 16 bases fit TRBD2. This clonotype originated in a human donor with active COVID-19. The donor label of this sample is uncertain. CDR3 bases: TGCAGCTCCTTAGGGGGACTAGCGGGAGGGCCATACACCGGGGAGCTGTTTTTT. It is translated as CSSLGGLAGGPYTGELFF.